The source of this T cell receptor (beta chain) is a study of blood T cell repertoires in COVID-19 (dated by TCRdb to the early 2020s). The study in broad terms: The collaborator samples originated in the United States, Italy and Spain and spanned the acute and convalescent phases of COVID-19. The material from the prospective study consisted of cDNA or gDNA derived from T cells, B-cell-depleted T cells, or PBMCs. Subjects who had been exposed to COVID-19, were actively infected with it, or had recovered from it provided the deeply sampled blood TCRbeta repertoires that made up the dataset. The repertoires were made available in a free public database intended to serve as a resource for research on the immune response to SARS-CoV-2. The samples were drawn from two sources: the first 160 participants of the ongoing ImmuneRACE study, and fewer than 1,500 subjects contributed by 6 global collaborators. Nearly every sample came with metadata listing a de-identified subject ID, COVID-19 status, age in years and sex. Where available, HLA class I and class II types were taken from metadata supplied by the sample provider and were not determined by assay-based typing. General conclusions and limits of the study: The quantity of clinical and demographic metadata differed by source and by participant and was supplied without curation.

The collaborating institutions used their own protocols to collect whole blood in K2EDTA tubes. For TCRbeta analysis, collaborators shipped samples in one of three forms: frozen whole blood, isolated PBMCs, or DNA extracted from either of those sample types. The CDR3 measures 15 amino acids from cysteine to phenylalanine. Only CDR3 DNA is held: 45 bases, read in frame from base 1. The germline V gene specifies SGDLS as CDR1 and YYNGEE as CDR2. Trimming removed 4 bases from V and 2 bases from J; the gene matches leave 8 bases unexplained. With regard to this clone: This receptor's antigen is unknown. No base quality information exists; no much larger clone differs at one position.

The immunoSEQ Assay, a bias-controlled multiplex PCR, was used to amplify TCRbeta CDR3 regions from genomic DNA. Per the authors' processing: The number of nucleated cells in each sample was estimated from the amplification of reference gene primers within the assay. To quantify the absolute abundance of each unique TCRbeta CDR3 rearrangement, sequence reads were collapsed and filtered. For each sample, productive Simpson clonality was calculated by taking the square root of Simpson's diversity index across productive rearrangements. TCRdb took over this immuneACCESS table, retaining in-frame rearrangements with V and J assigned. Such tables are incomplete; in checked studies, under half of the missing clones stem from an unresolved V gene, and the remainder is unexplained. D and trimming were read from the DNA, whereas the V and J calls and clone size are those reported in that table. The table for this sample lists approximately 54,000 clones; 90% of them were counted only once. The top ten clones comprise just under 8.5% of the sample.

The sample consisted of peripheral blood. The rearranged chain carries TRBV9 and TRBJ2-7, and 8 bases in between align with TRBD1. This receptor was obtained from a middle-aged woman with active COVID-19. Read as DNA, the sequence is TGTGCCAGCAGCCTTGGGACAGGACCTCCCTACGAGCAGTACTTC. This is translated as CASSLGTGPPYEQYF.